The clone carrying this TCR beta chain has at least ten counts. The CDR3 is 16 amino acids. Trimming cost V 6 bases and J 7 bases; bases outside gene matches: 11. Germline lookup yields CDR1 LGHDT and CDR2 YNNKEL (reference sequence). TCR alpha and TCR beta cDNA libraries carrying sample barcodes and UMIs were produced by 5'RACE using constant-segment primers. TCRdb called the 5' RACE reads again in MiXCR, with one record for every CDR3 protein. The table has 120,000 to 150,000 distinct CDR3 sequences, 6% to 7% seen once. This sample is drawn from a study of T-cell memory formation after mild COVID-19. Study information: The TCR clusters were mostly specific to one donor.

This clonotype was sampled from an adult woman who had mild COVID-19 (a few samples of this study predate the infection). Cell type and time point are not known. The sample consisted of PBMCs or a T cell subset sorted from them (not recorded which). J is TRBJ2-1 and V is TRBV3-1, with 11 bases that match TRBD2. CDR3 DNA: TGTGCCAGCAGTCGGGCATCTAGCGGGGGGCTTAATGAGCAGTTCTTC. This codes for CASSRASSGGLNEQFF.